The sequence of this T cell receptor beta chain was determined in a study of regulatory dendritic cells for organ transplantation. Sorted subsets were CFSE-labeled and cultured less than 6 days with allogeneic dendritic cells. On this clone itself: No antigen is known for it.

The protocol was immunoSEQ multiplex PCR, while the TCRdb copy is restricted to in-frame clones and leaves out a portion. The sample holds approximately 9,300 clones, 65% seen once. Germline V gene data show CDR1 as SGHRS and CDR2 as YFSETQ. CDR3 length equals 15 residues. The ends were cut back, 3 bases at V and 3 bases at J, with 10 bases in the middle. The TCR comes from a human donor in good health. The sample consisted of naive CD4+ T cells from blood cultured with dendritic cells. The subset here: CD45RA+ naive T cells. The chain has TRBV5-1 and TRBJ1-6, with D possibly matching TRBD1 (5 bases). CDR3 nucleotides: TGCGCCAGCAGCTCCCCCGACAGCTATAATTCACCCCTCCACTTT. It codes for CASSSPDSYNSPLHF.